This T cell receptor (beta chain) was sequenced in a study of cytomegalovirus exposure and HLA in healthy donors. Study summary: The Caucasian-associated ancestry cluster held roughly 81% of around 380 genotyped donors. General study findings and limits: In a later analysis, HLA-C alleles had the fewest associated TCRs, DRB1 alleles the most. The majority of CMV-associated TCR beta chains were reported as apparently HLA-restricted in a later analysis.

PCR employed 60 Vbeta and 13 Jbeta primers. The data were produced by immunoSEQ multiplex PCR, yet TCRdb's version contains in-frame clones alone and is incomplete. The sample carries 140,000 or so clones, under 90% recorded once. CDR3 size: 15 residues. V was pared by 0 bases and J by 7 bases, with 9 bases of the junction left unmatched. Germline lookup yields CDR1 MGHRA and CDR2 YSYEKL. This clone was found a few times. Its matching antigen is unknown. The V gene is TRBV4-1, the J gene TRBJ2-7; 7 bases map to TRBD2. The sequenced sample consisted of PBMCs. This TCR derives from a boy younger than 10 in good health and CMV-seronegative. CDR3 nucleotides: TGCGCCAGCAGCCAAGACCCCAGTGGAGCGGGGGAGCAGTACTTC. Residues: CASSQDPSGAGEQYF.